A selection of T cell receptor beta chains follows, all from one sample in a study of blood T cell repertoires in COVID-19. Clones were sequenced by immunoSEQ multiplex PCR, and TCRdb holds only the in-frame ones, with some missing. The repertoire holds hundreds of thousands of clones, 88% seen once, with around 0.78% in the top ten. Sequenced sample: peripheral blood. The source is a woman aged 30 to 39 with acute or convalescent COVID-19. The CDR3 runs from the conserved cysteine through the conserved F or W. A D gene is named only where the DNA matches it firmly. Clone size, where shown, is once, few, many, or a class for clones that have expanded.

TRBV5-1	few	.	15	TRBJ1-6	CASRGTSSYNSPLHF	TGCGCCAGCAGGGGGACTAGCTCCTATAATTCACCCCTCCACTTT
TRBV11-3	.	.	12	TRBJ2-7	CASSLGRYEQYF	TGTGCCAGCAGCTTAGGGAGATACGAGCAGTACTTC
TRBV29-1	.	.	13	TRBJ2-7	CSVATSRAYEQYF	TGCAGCGTCGCAACTAGCCGAGCGTACGAGCAGTACTTC
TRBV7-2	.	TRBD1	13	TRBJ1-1	CASTLRQGTEAFF	TGTGCCAGCACCCTACGACAGGGGACTGAAGCTTTCTTT
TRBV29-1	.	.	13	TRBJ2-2	CSVVTGRTGELFF	TGCAGCGTTGTCACAGGGAGAACCGGGGAGCTGTTTTTT
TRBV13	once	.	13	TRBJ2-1	CASSTQTYNEQFF	TGTGCCAGCAGCACCCAGACTTACAATGAGCAGTTCTTC
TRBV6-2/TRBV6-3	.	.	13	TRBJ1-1	CASSRGGRTEAFF	TGTGCCAGCAGTCGAGGAGGGCGGACTGAAGCTTTCTTT
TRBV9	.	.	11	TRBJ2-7	CASSARYEQYF	TGTGCCAGCAGCGCCCGCTACGAGCAGTACTTC
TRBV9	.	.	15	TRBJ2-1	CASSVVGDSYNEQFF	TGTGCCAGCAGCGTAGTCGGGGACTCCTACAATGAGCAGTTCTTC
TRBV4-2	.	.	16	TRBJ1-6	CASSRDSSSYNSPLHF	TGTGCCAGCAGCCGCGACAGCAGCTCCTATAATTCACCCCTCCACTTT
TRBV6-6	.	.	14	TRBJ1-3	CASSYRDSGNTIYF	TGTGCCAGCAGTTACCGGGACTCTGGAAACACCATATATTTT
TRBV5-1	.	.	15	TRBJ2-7	CASSLAQALLSEQYF	TGCGCCAGCAGCTTGGCGCAGGCACTTCTCAGCGAGCAGTACTTC
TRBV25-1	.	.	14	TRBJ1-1	CASSAPGGNTEAFF	TGTGCCAGCAGTGCCCCCGGGGGAAACACTGAAGCTTTCTTT
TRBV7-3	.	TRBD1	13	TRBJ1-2	CASSPSTGVSYTF	TGTGCCAGCAGCCCCTCGACAGGGGTCAGCTACACCTTC
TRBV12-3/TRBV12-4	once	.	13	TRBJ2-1	CASSARREHEQFF	TGTGCCAGCAGTGCCCGTAGGGAGCATGAGCAGTTCTTC
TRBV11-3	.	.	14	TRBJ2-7	CASSLSAGSYEQYF	TGTGCCAGCAGCTTATCTGCCGGGAGCTACGAGCAGTACTTC
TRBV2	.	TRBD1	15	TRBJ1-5	CASRLGTGGNQPQHF	TGTGCCAGCAGGCTCGGGACAGGGGGCAATCAGCCCCAGCATTTT
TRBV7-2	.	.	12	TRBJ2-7	CASSQSSYEQYF	TGTGCCAGCAGCCAATCCTCCTACGAGCAGTACTTC
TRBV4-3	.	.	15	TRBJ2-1	CASSQDYGNYNEQFF	TGCGCCAGCAGCCAAGATTACGGGAATTACAATGAGCAGTTCTTC
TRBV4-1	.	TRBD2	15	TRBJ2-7	CASSQIAGVPTEQYF	TGCGCCAGCAGCCAAATAGCGGGAGTCCCAACCGAGCAGTACTTC
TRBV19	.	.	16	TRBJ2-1	CASSINPPGGPNEQFF	TGTGCCAGTAGTATAAACCCCCCGGGCGGGCCCAATGAGCAGTTCTTC
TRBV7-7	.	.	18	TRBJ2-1	CASSPTIGAGARSDEQFF	TGTGCTAGCAGCCCAACCATAGGAGCGGGCGCAAGGTCCGATGAGCAGTTCTTC
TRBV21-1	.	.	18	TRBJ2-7	CASSKKGPESGSFYEQYF	TGTGCCAGCAGCAAAAAAGGGCCCGAGAGCGGGAGCTTTTACGAGCAGTACTTC
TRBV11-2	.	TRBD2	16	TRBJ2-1	CASSLGAGGPYNEQFF	TGTGCCAGCAGCTTAGGAGCGGGAGGGCCCTACAATGAGCAGTTCTTC
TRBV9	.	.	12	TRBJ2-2	CASSVGTRELFF	TGTGCCAGCAGCGTAGGGACTCGGGAGCTGTTTTTT
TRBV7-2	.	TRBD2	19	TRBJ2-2	CASSSPGQGGLAGAGELFF	TGTGCCAGCAGCTCCCCGGGACAGGGTGGACTAGCGGGAGCCGGGGAGCTGTTTTTT
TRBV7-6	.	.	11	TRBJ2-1	CASKSTGEQFF	TGTGCCAGCAAAAGTACCGGTGAGCAGTTCTTC
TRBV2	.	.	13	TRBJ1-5	CASNRVGNQPQHF	TGTGCCAGCAACAGGGTTGGCAATCAGCCCCAGCATTTT
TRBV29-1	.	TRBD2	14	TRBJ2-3	CSVAGAGGVGTQYF	TGCAGCGTGGCAGGGGCGGGAGGCGTGGGTACGCAGTATTTT